Sequencing of this T cell receptor (beta chain) was carried out in a study of T cell changes during pregnancy in multiple sclerosis. Sequenced by immunoSEQ multiplex PCR; TCRdb stores in-frame clones only, minus some. Of under 25,000 clones listed, about 85% were seen once; the top ten hold 7.5% to 8%. Trimming took 5 bases from V and 2 from J; bases not matched to a gene: 7. The CDR3 spans 15 residues. Germline V gene lookup returns CDR1 SGHRS and CDR2 YFSETQ. The chain links TRBV5-1 to TRBJ2-5; 9 nucleotides match TRBD1. The sequence was obtained from a female donor with multiple sclerosis, enrolled in a pregnancy study. The sequencing here drew on CD8+ T cells from peripheral blood mononuclear cells, taken before pregnancy. The CDR3 sequence: CASSRDREYQETQYF. CDR3 coding DNA: TGCGCCAGCAGTCGGGACAGGGAGTATCAAGAGACCCAGTACTTC.